A selection of T cell receptor beta chains follows, all from one sample in a study of cytomegalovirus exposure and HLA in healthy donors. Clones were sequenced by immunoSEQ multiplex PCR, and TCRdb holds only the in-frame ones, with some missing. The table records 180,000 or so clones, roughly 76% of them present only once. Material for sequencing was PBMCs. Receptors originate from a woman aged 18 to 35 in good health and CMV-seropositive. The CDR3 runs from the conserved cysteine through the conserved F or W. Fields, in order: J gene, clone size, D gene, V gene, CDR3 protein, CDR3 DNA. D genes are given only for firm matches. For some rows the clone size is stated as once, few or many, or as a class when expanded; others skip it.

>TRBJ1-2|NA|TRBD1|TRBV28
CASRLTGGLYGYTF
TGTGCCAGCAGACTGACAGGGGGCCTCTATGGCTACACCTTC
>TRBJ1-1|NA|TRBD1|TRBV5-1
CASSQGQTGTEAFF
TGCGCCAGCAGCCAGGGACAGACGGGCACTGAAGCTTTCTTT
>TRBJ2-5|few|NA|TRBV11-2
CASSRIQGAETQYF
TGTGCCAGCAGCCGTATACAGGGTGCAGAGACCCAGTACTTC
>TRBJ2-5|few|TRBD2|TRBV5-4
CASGPSGGPTTQETQYF
TGTGCCAGCGGCCCTAGCGGGGGGCCGACCACGCAAGAGACCCAGTACTTC
>TRBJ1-4|NA|NA|TRBV6-6
CASSFHDSNEKLFF
TGTGCCAGCAGTTTTCATGACAGTAATGAAAAACTGTTTTTT
>TRBJ2-5|NA|TRBD1|TRBV7-9
CASSLVGVVTGGQETQYF
TGTGCCAGCAGCTTAGTGGGGGTCGTGACAGGGGGCCAAGAGACCCAGTACTTC
>TRBJ1-3|once|NA|TRBV18
CASSPSSDTIYF
TGTGCCAGCTCACCGTCCTCGGACACCATATATTTT
>TRBJ1-1|NA|TRBD1|TRBV5-1
CASTSRQGSSFF
TGCGCCAGCACCTCCAGACAGGGGTCGTCTTTCTTT
>TRBJ2-1|NA|NA|TRBV5-1
CASSLELDNEQFF
TGCGCCAGCAGCTTGGAACTAGACAATGAGCAGTTCTTC
>TRBJ1-6|NA|TRBD1|TRBV28
CASSSGTGGGSYNSPLHF
TGTGCCAGCAGTTCCGGGACAGGGGGAGGATCCTATAATTCACCCCTCCACTTT
>TRBJ1-1|NA|NA|TRBV28
CASSSVSGAGTEAFF
TGTGCCAGCAGTTCCGTGAGTGGGGCCGGCACTGAAGCTTTCTTT
>TRBJ2-2|NA|NA|TRBV2
CASSEVGAHTGELFF
TGTGCCAGCAGTGAAGTGGGGGCCCACACCGGGGAGCTGTTTTTT
>TRBJ2-7|NA|TRBD1|TRBV2
CASRTGVPYEQYF
TGTGCCAGCAGAACAGGGGTCCCCTACGAGCAGTACTTC
>TRBJ2-1|NA|NA|TRBV27
CASSLFGSNNEQFF
TGTGCCAGCAGCTTATTCGGGAGCAACAATGAGCAGTTCTTC
>TRBJ2-3|NA|TRBD2|TRBV9
CASGGLGPDTQYF
TGTGCAAGCGGGGGCTTAGGGCCAGATACGCAGTATTTT
>TRBJ2-1|NA|TRBD2|TRBV7-6
CASSLASPSSGGLGEQFF
TGTGCCAGCAGCTTAGCGTCCCCCTCTAGCGGGGGTCTTGGTGAGCAGTTCTTC
>TRBJ2-5|NA|NA|TRBV5-6
CASSLVPGQETQYF
TGTGCCAGCAGCTTGGTTCCAGGGCAAGAGACCCAGTACTTC
>TRBJ2-1|NA|NA|TRBV2
CASSGLSSVNEQFF
TGTGCCAGCAGTGGGTTAAGCAGCGTAAATGAGCAGTTCTTC
>TRBJ1-1|few|NA|TRBV7-2
CASSSNLNTEAFF
TGTGCCAGCAGCTCCAACCTAAACACTGAAGCTTTCTTT
>TRBJ2-4|NA|TRBD1|TRBV4-2
CASSPGTGQLDLAKNIQYF
TGTGCCAGCAGCCCAGGGACAGGACAACTGGATCTAGCCAAAAACATTCAGTACTTC
>TRBJ1-1|NA|NA|TRBV5-6
CASSFEGFRTEAFF
TGTGCCAGCAGCTTCGAGGGTTTTCGCACTGAAGCTTTCTTT
>TRBJ2-7|once|TRBD1|TRBV4-2
CASSQLGTGKAYQQYF
TGTGCCAGCAGCCAACTTGGGACAGGGAAAGCCTACCAGCAGTACTTC
>TRBJ2-3|NA|TRBD1|TRBV5-4
CASSLVPGGSTDTQYF
TGTGCCAGCAGCTTGGTTCCAGGGGGAAGCACAGATACGCAGTATTTT
>TRBJ1-4|few|NA|TRBV7-9
CASSLVQGTNEKLFF
TGTGCCAGCAGCTTAGTGCAGGGGACTAATGAAAAACTGTTTTTT
>TRBJ2-5|NA|TRBD1|TRBV4-3
CASSRLTGRGETQYF
TGCGCCAGCAGCCGCCTGACAGGGCGAGGGGAGACCCAGTACTTC
>TRBJ1-1|NA|TRBD1|TRBV5-5
CASSSTGGDTEAFF
TGTGCCAGCAGCTCGACAGGGGGCGACACTGAAGCTTTCTTT
>TRBJ1-4|NA|TRBD1|TRBV5-6
CASSLIQGDEKLFF
TGTGCCAGCAGCTTGATACAGGGGGACGAAAAACTGTTTTTT
>TRBJ1-1|NA|NA|TRBV19
CASRLTGRGGNTEAFF
TGTGCCAGTAGATTAACAGGGAGGGGGGGGAACACTGAAGCTTTCTTT
>TRBJ2-1|NA|TRBD2|TRBV7-7
CAVGSSGDNEQFF
TGTGCGGTCGGGAGTAGCGGGGACAATGAGCAGTTCTTC
>TRBJ2-7|NA|NA|TRBV7-2
CASSLDGLSREQYF
TGTGCCAGCAGCTTAGATGGACTATCCCGCGAGCAGTACTTC
>TRBJ2-3|NA|NA|TRBV13
CASTIGQSWDTDTQYF
TGTGCCAGCACAATAGGACAGTCATGGGACACAGATACGCAGTATTTT
>TRBJ2-5|NA|TRBD2|TRBV14
CASSQELTATSVGETQYF
TGTGCCAGCAGCCAAGAACTGACGGCGACTAGCGTAGGAGAGACCCAGTACTTC
>TRBJ2-3|few|TRBD1|TRBV13
CASSQDRGQGDTQYF
TGTGCCAGCAGCCAGGACAGGGGGCAAGGAGATACGCAGTATTTT
>TRBJ2-7|NA|NA|TRBV6-6
CASRKESYYEQYF
TGTGCCAGCAGGAAGGAGAGTTACTACGAGCAGTACTTC
>TRBJ2-5|NA|NA|TRBV11-2
CASSRPVRPQETQYF
TGTGCCAGCAGCCGGCCTGTCAGGCCCCAAGAGACCCAGTACTTC
>TRBJ2-7|NA|TRBD1|TRBV18
CASSLTGGLTYEQYF
TGTGCCAGCTCCCTGACAGGGGGCTTGACCTACGAGCAGTACTTC
>TRBJ1-6|NA|NA|TRBV5-6
CASSLLGSNSPLHF
TGTGCCAGCAGCTTGCTCGGGAGTAATTCACCCCTCCACTTT
>TRBJ2-6|once|NA|TRBV11-2
CASSSDGAAGANVLTF
TGTGCCAGCAGCTCTGACGGTGCGGCTGGGGCCAACGTCCTGACTTTC
>TRBJ1-1|NA|NA|TRBV11-2
CASSLAEVSTEAFF
TGTGCCAGCAGCTTGGCTGAGGTTAGCACTGAAGCTTTCTTT
>TRBJ1-1|NA|TRBD1|TRBV27
CASQKQGAPTEAFF
TGTGCCAGCCAGAAACAGGGGGCGCCCACTGAAGCTTTCTTT
>TRBJ1-5|NA|NA|TRBV5-8
CASSLYRYSNQPQHF
TGTGCCAGCAGCTTGTACAGGTATAGCAATCAGCCCCAGCATTTT
>TRBJ2-3|few|NA|TRBV5-6
CASSFQADTQYF
TGTGCCAGCAGCTTCCAGGCGGATACGCAGTATTTT
>TRBJ2-5|NA|NA|TRBV27
CASSPATGYQETQYF
TGTGCCAGCAGTCCCGCCACAGGGTACCAAGAGACCCAGTACTTC
>TRBJ2-1|NA|NA|TRBV7-3
CASSLDSVLAYNEQFF
TGTGCCAGCAGCTTAGATTCAGTTCTAGCCTACAATGAGCAGTTCTTC
>TRBJ2-7|once|TRBD2|TRBV12-5
CASGYTVLGGNKSYEQYF
TGTGCTAGTGGTTATACGGTTTTGGGGGGGAACAAATCGTACGAGCAGTACTTC
>TRBJ1-1|NA|NA|TRBV6-5
CASSSYLEDRAFF
TGTGCCAGCAGTTCGTATCTGGAGGATCGGGCTTTCTTT
>TRBJ2-7|NA|TRBD2|TRBV7-9
CASTRRGVGGEQYF
TGTGCCAGCACCCGACGGGGGGTTGGAGGGGAGCAGTACTTC
>TRBJ1-5|NA|TRBD1|TRBV27
CASSLGRGQGGQPQHF
TGTGCCAGCAGTCTAGGGAGAGGACAGGGTGGACAGCCCCAGCATTTT
>TRBJ2-3|once|NA|TRBV6-5
CASSYPGSFTDTQYF
TGTGCCAGCAGTTACCCCGGGTCCTTCACAGATACGCAGTATTTT
>TRBJ2-1|NA|TRBD2|TRBV25-1
CASSVAGDAHEQFF
TGTGCCAGCAGTGTAGCGGGGGACGCACATGAGCAGTTCTTC
>TRBJ2-2|NA|NA|TRBV2
CASTLTQNTGELFF
TGTGCCAGCACCCTGACTCAGAACACCGGGGAGCTGTTTTTT
>TRBJ2-7|NA|TRBD2|TRBV4-1
CASSQETSGGQVRYEQYF
TGCGCCAGCAGCCAAGAAACTAGCGGGGGGCAAGTACGGTACGAGCAGTACTTC
>TRBJ2-3|NA|TRBD2|TRBV5-1
CASSLASGGYTDTQYF
TGCGCCAGCAGCTTGGCTAGCGGGGGCTACACAGATACGCAGTATTTT
>TRBJ1-1|NA|NA|TRBV28
CASTPSPGRAGGLAFF
TGTGCCAGCACCCCCTCCCCCGGCAGGGCTGGGGGGTTAGCTTTCTTT
>TRBJ2-2|NA|TRBD2|TRBV7-3
CASSVGTSGTGELFF
TGTGCCAGCAGCGTCGGGACTAGCGGGACCGGGGAGCTGTTTTTT
>TRBJ2-3|few|TRBD2|TRBV9
CASSPGGYTDTQYF
TGTGCCAGCAGCCCGGGGGGGTACACAGATACGCAGTATTTT
>TRBJ1-1|NA|NA|TRBV7-9
CASSLGGGGTEAFF
TGTGCCAGCAGCTTAGGGGGTGGAGGGACTGAAGCTTTCTTT
>TRBJ2-7|NA|NA|TRBV21-1
CASSPFFRGLYEQYF
TGTGCCAGCAGCCCCTTCTTCAGGGGGCTGTACGAGCAGTACTTC
>TRBJ1-5|few|NA|TRBV2
CASSEAEGVGNQPQHF
TGTGCCAGCAGTGAAGCGGAGGGTGTGGGCAATCAGCCCCAGCATTTT